This T cell receptor (beta chain) comes out of a study of identical twins. Study outcomes and limitations: In cord blood, abundant beta clonotypes had fewer insertions; memory showed no trend.

Note on this clonotype: Its antigen is as yet unknown.

Germline V CDR1 and CDR2: MGHDK, SYGVNS. Losses at the gene ends were 4 bases for V and 2 bases for J; bases not matched to a gene: 3. The CDR3 loop spans 15 amino acids. TCRdb used MiXCR to reprocess the 5' RACE reads, holding one entry per CDR3 protein. Of hundreds of thousands of distinct CDR3 sequences in the sample, about 12% were seen once. The data were also submitted as part of a second study, on yellow fever vaccine responses in identical twins. This second report adds: Twins' vaccine T cell responses were reported to seem partly convergent and partly personalized.

The clonotype originates from a woman aged 18-29 years in good health. Input material: PBMCs. V is TRBV25-1 and J is TRBJ1-5; 9 bases line up with TRBD1. The CDR3 region has the DNA TGTGCCAGCAGTGGGGGACAGGGTGGCAATCAGCCCCAGCATTTT. Protein sequence: CASSGGQGGNQPQHF.